This T cell receptor (beta chain) was captured in a study of vaccination and CD4 T cells after COVID-19. Study background: SARS-CoV-2 PCR on nasal swabs had been positive for the convalescent patients; nine were mild and one was severe. SARS-CoV-2, HCoV-NL63, HCoV-OC43 and HCoV-229E supplied the overlapping spike peptides used to stimulate cells.

The treatment is: roughly ten-day PBMC culture with coronavirus spike peptide pools or control peptides (ViraFEST assay). Peptide pools at approximately 11 ug/ml stimulated two million PBMCs per well with 9 to 10 IU/ml IL-2. The Oncomine TCR Beta short-read assay was applied to DNA of cultured CD4+ T cells. Genomic DNA was extracted from cultured CD4+ T cells. TCRdb reanalysed the PCR reads using MiXCR and keeps one entry per CDR3 protein. The data contain more than 15,000 distinct CDR3 sequences, approximately 53% of them singletons. This clonotype has a handful of counts. What it recognizes is unknown. The material sequenced was CD4+ T cells from blood, cultured in vitro. The origin of this receptor is a human donor who had recovered from COVID-19.

The CDR3 bases are TGTGCCAGCAGCAAGACTAGCGGGGAGACCCAGTACTTC. Its protein product is CASSKTSGETQYF. The chain employs TRBV7-9 and TRBJ2-5, with TRBD2 matching 10 bases. This CDR3 region has 13 residues. After removal of 5 bases from V and 5 bases from J, the junction contained 2 bases not matched to a gene. The germline V gene encodes CDR1 SEHNR and CDR2 FQNEAQ (reference sequence). Looking up the rest from reference TRBV7-9 and TRBJ2-5 gives the full variable domain: DTGVSQNPRHKITKRGQNVTFRCDPISEHNRLYWYRQTLGQGPEFLTYFQNEAQLEKSRLLSDRFSAERPKGSFSTLEIQRTEQGDSAMYLCASSKTSGETQYFGPGTRLLVL.